The 8 T cell receptor beta chains below all came from one sample that was sequenced in a study of Graves' ophthalmopathy and Graves' hyperthyroidism. Beta-chain TCR CDR3 regions were amplified from RNA transcripts. After a first-round RT-PCR with HTBI primers, a second-round multiplex PCR was run. Using its own MiXCR run on the multiplex PCR reads, TCRdb lists one record per CDR3 protein. The sample lists 350,000 to 400,000 distinct CDR3 sequences; 15% to 20% were seen once. The sequenced material came from peripheral blood. The receptors were sampled from a woman younger than 35 with Graves' ophthalmopathy.

Ten or more counts support this clonotype. The gene calls are TRBV2 and TRBJ1-5; D unresolved. Trimming pared 7 bases from V and 0 bases from J, leaving 7 bases between. Germline V lookup: CDR1 SNHLY, CDR2 FYNNEI. This CDR3 contains 13 residues. CDR3 loop: CASNGYSNQPQHF. CDR3 DNA sequence: TGTGCCAGCAATGGTTATAGCAATCAGCCCCAGCATTTT.

The chain recombines TRBV24-1 with TRBJ2-7; D remains ambiguous. The germline V gene encodes CDR1 KGHDR and CDR2 SFDVKD. The CDR3 is 13 amino acids. V shed 3 bases and J shed 6 bases, with 11 bases lying between them. The chain's CDR3 is CATSDPDQAEQYF. The CDR3 DNA sequence: TGTGCCACCAGTGATCCCGATCAGGCCGAGCAGTACTTC.

This chain connects TRBV27 to TRBJ1-2, with 10 bases fitting TRBD1. The CDR3 is made up of 15 amino acids. Germline V CDR1 and CDR2: MNHEY, SMNVEV (reference sequence). Germline trimming cut 3 bases from V and 6 bases from J; bases unmatched to any gene: 7. The CDR3 reads CASSFTGQGMDGYTF. In DNA, the CDR3 is TGTGCCAGCAGTTTCACGGGACAGGGGATGGATGGCTACACCTTC.

This clonotype came up many times. The chain employs TRBV7-3 and TRBJ2-2, with 7 positions matching TRBD1. This CDR3 spans 17 amino acids. V was pared by 4 bases and J by 1 base, with 9 bases of the junction left unmatched. Looked up from germline, CDR1 is SGHTA and CDR2 is FQGTGA. The DNA of the CDR3 is TGTGCCAGCAGCTCACTTAAGGGGGCAAGGAACACCGGGGAGCTGTTTTTT. Translation: CASSSLKGARNTGELFF.

This clonotype was counted a few times. The J gene is TRBJ1-1, the V gene TRBV6-1, with TRBD1 matching 7 bases. V dropped 8 bases and J dropped 0; count of bases not matched to a gene: 3. Per germline, CDR1 MNHNS and CDR2 SASEGT. The CDR3 has 13 amino acids. The CDR3 nucleotides read TGTGCCAGCTTCGGGACAGTGAACACTGAAGCTTTCTTT. Translation gives CASFGTVNTEAFF.

In this sample, this clonotype turned up many times. The gene calls are TRBV6-2 or TRBV6-3 and TRBJ1-1, with D tentatively TRBD1 (5 bases). The CDR3 runs 13 residues. Trimming removed 7 bases at V and 0 bases at J, with 9 bases between. Germline-derived CDR1 and CDR2 are MNHEY and SVGEGT. CDR3 residues: CASTPGLNTEAFF. The CDR3, as DNA: TGTGCCAGCACCCCGGGGCTGAACACTGAAGCTTTCTTT.

The genes are TRBV3-1 and TRBJ2-7; D is unresolved. Germline V gene lookup returns CDR1 LGHDT and CDR2 YNNKEL (reference sequence). The CDR3 has 13 residues. The V and J ends lost 0 bases and 4 bases respectively, with 7 bases between them. In DNA form, the CDR3 reads TGTGCCAGCAGCCAAGAACTCGGATACGAGCAGTACTTC. Translation gives CASSQELGYEQYF.

The chain combines TRBV28 with TRBJ1-6; D perhaps matches TRBD1 (5 bases). V gave up 5 bases and J gave up 9 bases, with 17 bases separating them. The CDR3 totals 15 residues. Germline V gene lookup returns CDR1 MDHEN and CDR2 SYDVKM. In DNA form, the CDR3 reads TGTGCCAGCAGTCCCCCGTGGAGGGGAGGTTCACCCCTCCACTTT. Translated: CASSPPWRGGSPLHF.